The present T cell receptor beta chain was sequenced within a study of shared clonotypes between healthy human individuals. The ends were cut back, 0 bases at V and 12 bases at J, with 18 bases in the middle. The germline CDR1 and CDR2 sequences are SGHDT and YYEEEE. The CDR3 is made up of 14 amino acids. Study outcomes and limitations: In having few donors, the study represented limited genetic and exposure-history diversity.

The method was immunoSEQ multiplex PCR; TCRdb's version includes in-frame clones alone and lacks a portion of them. The sample lists about 1.5 million clones, roughly 96% occurring once. As concerns this clone: Antigen specificity is unknown.

The sample was naive CD4+ T cells sorted from blood. Regarding subset: CD45RA+ positively selected. This clonotype was sampled from a man aged 30 to 39 in good health. The chain uses TRBV5-6 and TRBJ1-1; the D gene is possibly TRBD1 (6 bases). The CDR3 DNA follows: TGTGCCAGCAGCTTGGACCCGGGGCGGCAGGGGACTTTCTTT. This encodes CASSLDPGRQGTFF.